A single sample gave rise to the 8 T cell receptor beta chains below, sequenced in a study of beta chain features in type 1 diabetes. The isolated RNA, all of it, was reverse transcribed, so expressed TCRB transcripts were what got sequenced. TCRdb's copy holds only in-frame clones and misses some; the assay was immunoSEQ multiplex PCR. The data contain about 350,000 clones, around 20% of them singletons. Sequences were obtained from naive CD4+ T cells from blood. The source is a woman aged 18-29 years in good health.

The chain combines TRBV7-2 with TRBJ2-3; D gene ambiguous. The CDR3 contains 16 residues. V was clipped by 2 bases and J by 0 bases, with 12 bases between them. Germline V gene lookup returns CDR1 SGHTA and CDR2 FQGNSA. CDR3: CASSLSLTGSTDTQYF. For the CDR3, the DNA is TGTGCCAGCAGCTTAAGTTTGACGGGTAGCACAGATACGCAGTATTTT. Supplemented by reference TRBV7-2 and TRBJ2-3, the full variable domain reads GAGVSQSPSNKVTEKGKDVELRCDPISGHTALYWYRQSLGQGLEFLIYFQGNSAPDKSGLPSDRFSAERTGGSVSTLTIQRTQQEDSAVYLCASSLSLTGSTDTQYFGPGTRLTVL.

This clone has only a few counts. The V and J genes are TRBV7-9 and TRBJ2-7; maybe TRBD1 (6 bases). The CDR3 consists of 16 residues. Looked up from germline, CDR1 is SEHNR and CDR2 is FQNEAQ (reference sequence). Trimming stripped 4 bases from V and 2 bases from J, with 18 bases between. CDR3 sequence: CASSSGGAWTAYEQYF. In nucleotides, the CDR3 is TGTGCCAGCAGCTCTGGAGGAGCGTGGACAGCCTACGAGCAGTACTTC.

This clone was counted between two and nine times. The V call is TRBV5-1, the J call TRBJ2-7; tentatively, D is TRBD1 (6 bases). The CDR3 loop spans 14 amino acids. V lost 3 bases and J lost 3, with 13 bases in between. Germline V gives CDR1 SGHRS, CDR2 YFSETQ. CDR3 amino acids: CASSYSRGGYEQYF. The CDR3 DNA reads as TGCGCCAGCAGCTACTCCAGAGGGGGCTACGAGCAGTACTTC.

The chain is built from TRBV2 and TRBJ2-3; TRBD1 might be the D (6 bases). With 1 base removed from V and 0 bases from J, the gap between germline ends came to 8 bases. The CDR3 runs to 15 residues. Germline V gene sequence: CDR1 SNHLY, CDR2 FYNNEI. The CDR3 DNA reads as TGTGCCAGCAGTGAAGGGACAGCCAGCACAGATACGCAGTATTTT. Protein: CASSEGTASTDTQYF. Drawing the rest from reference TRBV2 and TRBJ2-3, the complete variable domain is EPEVTQTPSHQVTQMGQEVILRCVPISNHLYFYWYRQILGQKVEFLVSFYNNEISEKSEIFDDQFSVERPDGSNFTLKIRSTKLEDSAMYFCASSEGTASTDTQYFGPGTRLTVL.

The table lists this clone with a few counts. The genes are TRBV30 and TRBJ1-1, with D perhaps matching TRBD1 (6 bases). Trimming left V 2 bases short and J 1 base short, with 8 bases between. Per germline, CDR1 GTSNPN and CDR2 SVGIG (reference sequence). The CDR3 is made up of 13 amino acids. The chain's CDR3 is CAWSRTANTEAFF. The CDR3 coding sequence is TGTGCCTGGAGTCGGACAGCGAACACTGAAGCTTTCTTT.

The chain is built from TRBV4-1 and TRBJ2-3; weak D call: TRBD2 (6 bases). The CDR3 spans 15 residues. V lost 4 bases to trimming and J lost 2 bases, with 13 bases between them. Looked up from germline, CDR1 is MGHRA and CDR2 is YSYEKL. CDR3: CASSPLSGLTDTQYF. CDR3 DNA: TGCGCCAGCAGCCCCCTTAGCGGCCTCACAGATACGCAGTATTTT.

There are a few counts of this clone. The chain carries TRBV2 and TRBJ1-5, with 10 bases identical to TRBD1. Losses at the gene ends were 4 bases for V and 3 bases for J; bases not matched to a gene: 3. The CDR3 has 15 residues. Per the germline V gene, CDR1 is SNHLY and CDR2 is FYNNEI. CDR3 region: CASSVGQGNNQPQHF. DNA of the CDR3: TGTGCCAGCAGTGTGGGACAGGGGAACAATCAGCCCCAGCATTTT.

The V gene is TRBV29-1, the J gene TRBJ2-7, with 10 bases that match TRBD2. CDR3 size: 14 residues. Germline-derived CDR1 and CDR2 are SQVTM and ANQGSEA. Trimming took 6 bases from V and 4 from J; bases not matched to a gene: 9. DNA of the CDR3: TGCAGCGTAAGCGGGAGGGCCTTAGGGTACGAGCAGTACTTC. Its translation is CSVSGRALGYEQYF.